These 3 T cell receptor beta chains originate from one sample sequenced in a study of OX40 agonist ivuxolimab in advanced cancers. Library generation was performed with the immunoSEQ multiplex PCR assay. The source is immuneACCESS, and TCRdb retained only in-frame sequences with V and J called. Part of the clones is not carried over; for the studies checked, unresolved V genes explain less than half of this, and the remainder is unexplained. Within this sample are about 81,000 clones, with under 95% of them counted one time only. The ten largest clonotypes hold roughly an eighth of the sample. The source material was CD4+ or CD8+ T cells sorted from blood, sampled in a trial of the OX40 agonist ivuxolimab. The receptors derive from an adult with an advanced solid tumor such as melanoma, head and neck, liver or kidney cancer.

This chain links TRBV7-9 with TRBJ2-1; TRBD1 is a possible D gene (6 bases). Germline V gene data show CDR1 as SEHNR and CDR2 as FQNEAQ (reference sequence). CDR3 length equals 17 residues. V was shortened by 5 bases and J by 4 bases, with 21 bases between the two germline ends. CDR3 sequence: CASSPAHGQINYNEQFF. Written as DNA, the CDR3 is TGTGCCAGCAGCCCAGCCCACGGACAGATAAATTACAATGAGCAGTTCTTC.

The V and J genes are TRBV2 and TRBJ2-3, with TRBD2 matching 12 bases. The CDR3 totals 15 residues. The germline V gene encodes CDR1 SNHLY and CDR2 FYNNEI. With V trimmed by 5 bases and J by 3 bases, 3 bases remained unmatched. CDR3 loop: CASSLTSGSTDTQYF. The CDR3 nucleotides read TGTGCCAGCAGTCTGACTAGCGGGAGTACAGATACGCAGTATTTT.

CDR3 sequence reads: CASSLAGGWRDTEAFF. The CDR3, as DNA: TGTGCCAGCAGCTTGGCGGGCGGATGGCGGGACACTGAAGCTTTCTTT. The V gene is TRBV5-6, the J gene TRBJ1-1; D remains ambiguous. The CDR3 extends over 16 amino acids. V lost 0 bases to trimming and J lost 3 bases, with 15 bases between them. CDR1 and CDR2 (germline): SGHDT, YYEEEE.